A single sample is the source of the 17 T cell receptor beta chains below, sequenced in a study of blood T cell repertoires in COVID-19. Assay used: immunoSEQ multiplex PCR; TCRdb lists only in-frame clones, some missing. The sample includes more than 150,000 clones, around 83% of them seen just once. Source material: peripheral blood. The receptors stem from a man aged 18 to 29 with acute or convalescent COVID-19.

The rearrangement uses TRBV6-5 and TRBJ1-1, with D tentatively TRBD1 (5 bases). CDR3 length equals 15 residues. Trimming shortened V by 4 bases and J by 0 bases, and 12 bases separated the two germline ends. CDR1 and CDR2 from the germline V gene are MNHEY and SVGAGI. The CDR3 is CASSSYGQMNTEAFF. As DNA, the CDR3 is TGTGCCAGCAGTTCCTACGGACAAATGAACACTGAAGCTTTCTTT.

The rearrangement links TRBV11-2 to TRBJ1-6; 9 positions agree with TRBD1. The CDR3 is made up of 15 amino acids. Germline V gene sequence: CDR1 SGHAT, CDR2 FQNNGV. Trimming took 2 bases from V and 14 from J; bases not matched to a gene: 10. For the CDR3, the DNA is TGTGCCAGCAGCTTATCTTGGACAGGGGTCTCTTCCCTCCACTTT. Protein product: CASSLSWTGVSSLHF.

The rearrangement links TRBV4-1 to TRBJ1-1; 8 bases map to TRBD1. The CDR3 extends over 13 amino acids. Trimming cost V 6 bases and J 5 bases; bases outside gene matches: 5. Per germline, CDR1 MGHRA and CDR2 YSYEKL. The CDR3 loop reads CASRPTGGTEAFF. CDR3 in DNA: TGCGCCAGCAGACCCACAGGGGGGACTGAAGCTTTCTTT.

CDR3 sequence (DNA): TGTGCCAGCAGTGAAGACAGGGTCTTTGGCTACACCTTC. This encodes CASSEDRVFGYTF. The chain is built from TRBV2 and TRBJ1-2, with D perhaps TRBD1 (6 bases). The V end was cut by 1 base, the J end by 7 bases, with 10 bases between. This CDR3 spans 13 amino acids. Germline V gene sequence: CDR1 SNHLY, CDR2 FYNNEI.

This clone was observed a single time. V and J are TRBV2 and TRBJ1-3; D is uncertain. The CDR3 consists of 14 residues. Germline V gives CDR1 SNHLY, CDR2 FYNNEI. V lost 2 bases and J 0 bases, leaving 5 bases between the germline ends. The CDR3 protein is CASSEWSSGNTIYF. The DNA for the CDR3 is TGTGCCAGCAGTGAATGGAGCTCTGGAAACACCATATATTTT.

V usage is TRBV11-3 and J usage is TRBJ2-3; TRBD1 aligns across 9 bases. Germline-derived CDR1 and CDR2 are SGHNT and YENEEA. V lost 5 bases, J lost 5 bases, and 5 bases stayed unmatched. The CDR3 loop spans 14 amino acids. CDR3 protein: CASSPTGGIDTQYF. The CDR3 coding sequence is TGTGCCAGCAGCCCCACAGGGGGCATAGATACGCAGTATTTT.

This chain links TRBV5-4 with TRBJ2-7, with D possibly matching TRBD2 (5 bases). V gave up 0 bases and J gave up 3 bases, with 7 bases separating them. Per germline, CDR1 SGHNT and CDR2 YYREEE (reference sequence). The CDR3 extends over 13 amino acids. The CDR3 here is CASSLDGSYEQYV. As DNA, the CDR3 is TGTGCCAGCAGCTTGGATGGGAGCTACGAGCAGTACGTC.

The chain links TRBV9 to TRBJ2-1; 7 nucleotides line up with TRBD1. CDR1 is SGDLS, CDR2 YYNGEE, per germline. This CDR3 region has 16 residues. The V and J ends lost 1 base and 5 bases, in that order; junction bases with no gene match: 9. The CDR3 DNA is TGTGCCAGCAGCGTAACCCCCAGGGGGACCCACAATGAGCAGTTCTTC. It codes for CASSVTPRGTHNEQFF.

This sequence joins TRBV27 and TRBJ1-5, with 10 positions matching TRBD1. V lost 5 bases and J lost 5; bases outside the gene matches: 3. CDR1 is MNHEY, CDR2 SMNVEV, per germline (reference sequence). This CDR3 has 14 residues. The CDR3 sequence: CASSPTGGYQPQHF. In nucleotides, the CDR3 is TGTGCCAGCAGTCCGACAGGGGGCTATCAGCCCCAGCATTTT.

The gene calls are TRBV30 and TRBJ2-5, with a tentative D call TRBD2 (5 bases). Germline V gives CDR1 GTSNPN, CDR2 SVGIG (reference sequence). V lost 7 bases, J lost 6 bases, and 21 bases lay in between. There are 14 residues in the CDR3. CDR3 nucleotides: TGTGCCTTCAATGAACCGGGGATAGCCCAGACCCAGTACTTC. This sequence encodes CAFNEPGIAQTQYF.

The V and J genes are TRBV25-1 and TRBJ1-3, with TRBD1 matching over 10 bases. Germline V gene data show CDR1 as MGHDK and CDR2 as SYGVNS. V shed 3 bases and J 5 bases; nucleotides not matched to a gene: 4. The CDR3 runs 15 residues. The DNA of the CDR3 is TGTGCCAGCAGTGACTGGGACAGGGGTAGAAACACCATATATTTT. Translating gives CASSDWDRGRNTIYF.

J is TRBJ1-5 and V is TRBV6-5; 8 bases fit TRBD1. V lost 9 bases and J lost 0; bases outside the gene matches: 4. The CDR3 totals 14 residues. Germline V lookup: CDR1 MNHEY, CDR2 SVGAGI. CDR3 amino acids: CASDRGYSNQPQHF. The CDR3 coding sequence is TGTGCCAGTGACAGGGGCTATAGCAATCAGCCCCAGCATTTT.

The chain is built from TRBV5-4 and TRBJ1-1; TRBD1 matches 10 bases. The CDR3 contains 14 residues. Germline V gene sequence: CDR1 SGHNT, CDR2 YYREEE (reference sequence). With V trimmed by 4 bases and J by 5 bases, 5 bases remained unmatched. The CDR3 DNA follows: TGTGCCAGCAGCCGACAGGGGGCTAAAACTGAAGCTTTCTTT. Its translation: CASSRQGAKTEAFF.

The V and J genes are TRBV6-5 and TRBJ1-3; tentatively, D is TRBD1 (5 bases). Trimming pared 6 bases from V and 2 bases from J, leaving 14 bases between. The CDR3 spans 15 residues. Per the germline V gene, CDR1 is MNHEY and CDR2 is SVGAGI. The CDR3 spells CASSLSRGAGNTIYF. CDR3 nucleotide sequence: TGTGCCAGCAGCCTATCGCGGGGGGCTGGAAACACCATATATTTT.

This chain connects TRBV5-1 to TRBJ1-3, with a weak D call TRBD1 (6 bases). Trimming removed 4 bases at V and 2 bases at J, with 10 bases between. This CDR3 spans 14 amino acids. Germline CDR1 is SGHRS and CDR2 is YFSETQ. CDR3 loop: CASSTDRTGNTIYF. The CDR3 bases are TGCGCCAGCAGCACGGACAGAACTGGAAACACCATATATTTT.

The V and J genes are TRBV7-9 and TRBJ1-5; 10 nucleotides line up with TRBD1. With V trimmed by 5 bases and J by 4 bases, 8 bases remained unmatched. CDR1 and CDR2 from the germline V gene are SEHNR and FQNEAQ (reference sequence). The CDR3 contains 16 residues. The CDR3 spells CASSPRGTGVNQPQHF. CDR3 in DNA: TGTGCCAGCAGCCCACGAGGGACAGGGGTGAATCAGCCCCAGCATTTT.

This chain joins TRBV18 and TRBJ2-1, with 10 bases identical to TRBD2. Germline lookup yields CDR1 KGHSH and CDR2 LQKENI. The CDR3 runs 15 residues. After removal of 6 bases from V and 6 bases from J, the junction contained 8 bases not matched to a gene. The CDR3 nucleotides read TGTGCCAGCTCCCTTAGCGGGGGGTTCCGCAATGAGCAGTTCTTC. This codes for CASSLSGGFRNEQFF.